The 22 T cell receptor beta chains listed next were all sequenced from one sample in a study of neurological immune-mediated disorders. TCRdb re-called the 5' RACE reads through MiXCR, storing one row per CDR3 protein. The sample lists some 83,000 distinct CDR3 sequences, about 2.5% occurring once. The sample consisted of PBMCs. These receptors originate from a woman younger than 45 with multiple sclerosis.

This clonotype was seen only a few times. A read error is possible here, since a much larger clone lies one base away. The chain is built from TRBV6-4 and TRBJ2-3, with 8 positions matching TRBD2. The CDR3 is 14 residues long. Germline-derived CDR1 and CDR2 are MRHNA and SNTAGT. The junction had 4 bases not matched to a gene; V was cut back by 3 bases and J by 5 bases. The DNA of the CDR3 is TGTGCCAGCAGTGAAGCGGGAGAGGGAGATACGCAGTATTTT. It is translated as CASSEAGEGDTQYF.

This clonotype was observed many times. The CDR3 spells CASSQDRRGGEQFF. In nucleotides, the CDR3 is TGTGCCAGCAGCCAAGATCGGCGGGGAGGTGAGCAGTTCTTC. The V and J genes are TRBV3-2 and TRBJ2-1; the DNA was not used to check the table's D call, TRBD2. TRBV3-2 is flagged as a pseudogene. The CDR3 is 14 residues long.

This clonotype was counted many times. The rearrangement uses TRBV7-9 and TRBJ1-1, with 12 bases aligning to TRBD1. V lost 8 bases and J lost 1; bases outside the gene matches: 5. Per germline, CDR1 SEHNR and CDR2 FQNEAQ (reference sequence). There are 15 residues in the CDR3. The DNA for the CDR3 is TGTGCCAGCTTGGGACAGGGGGCCGAGAACACTGAAGCTTTCTTT. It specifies CASLGQGAENTEAFF.

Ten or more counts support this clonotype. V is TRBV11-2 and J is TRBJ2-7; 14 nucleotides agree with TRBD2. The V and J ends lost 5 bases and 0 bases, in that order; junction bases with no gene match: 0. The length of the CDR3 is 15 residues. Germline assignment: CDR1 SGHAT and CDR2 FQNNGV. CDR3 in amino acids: CASSGTSGSSYEQYF. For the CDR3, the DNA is TGTGCCAGCAGCGGGACTAGCGGGAGCTCCTACGAGCAGTACTTC.

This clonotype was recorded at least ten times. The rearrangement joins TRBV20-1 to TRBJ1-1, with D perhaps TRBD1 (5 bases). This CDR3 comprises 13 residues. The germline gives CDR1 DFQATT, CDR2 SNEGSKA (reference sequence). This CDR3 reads CRAPGRLNTEAFF. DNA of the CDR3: TGCAGAGCGCCGGGGCGGCTGAACACTGAAGCTTTCTTT.

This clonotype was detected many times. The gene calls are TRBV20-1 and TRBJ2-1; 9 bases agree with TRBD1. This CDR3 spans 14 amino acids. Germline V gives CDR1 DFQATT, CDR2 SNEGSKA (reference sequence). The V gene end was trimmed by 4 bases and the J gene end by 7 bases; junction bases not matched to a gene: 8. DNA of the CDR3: TGCAGTGCTATAACAGGGGGCCGGGAAAATGAGCAGTTCTTC. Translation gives CSAITGGRENEQFF.

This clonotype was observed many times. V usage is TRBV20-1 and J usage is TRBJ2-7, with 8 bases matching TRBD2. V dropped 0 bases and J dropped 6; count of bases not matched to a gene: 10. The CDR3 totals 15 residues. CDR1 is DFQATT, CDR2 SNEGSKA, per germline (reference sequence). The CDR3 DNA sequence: TGCAGTGCTAGAGAGGTCGGGAGGGCCCCCTCCGAGCAGTACTTC. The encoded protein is CSAREVGRAPSEQYF.

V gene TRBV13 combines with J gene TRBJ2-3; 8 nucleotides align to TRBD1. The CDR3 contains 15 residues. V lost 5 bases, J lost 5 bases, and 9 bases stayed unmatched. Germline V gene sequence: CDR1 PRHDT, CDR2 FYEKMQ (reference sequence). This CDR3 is CASSIQGALLDTQYF. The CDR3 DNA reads TGTGCCAGCAGCATTCAGGGGGCGCTTCTAGATACGCAGTATTTT.

CDR3: CASSVGGGLWGAMNTEAFF. DNA for the CDR3: TGTGCCAGCAGCGTAGGCGGGGGATTATGGGGTGCGATGAACACTGAAGCTTTCTTT. V is TRBV9 and J is TRBJ1-1; D might be TRBD1 (5 bases). Germline V gene data show CDR1 as SGDLS and CDR2 as YYNGEE. The CDR3 extends over 19 amino acids. V was cut by 0 bases and J by 0 bases, with 21 bases left in between.

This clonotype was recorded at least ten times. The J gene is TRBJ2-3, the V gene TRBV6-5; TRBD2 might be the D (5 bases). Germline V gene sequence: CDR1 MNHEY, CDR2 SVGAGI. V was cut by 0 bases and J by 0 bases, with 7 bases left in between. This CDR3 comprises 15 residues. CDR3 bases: TGTGCCAGCAGTTACTCCGGGATAAGCACAGATACGCAGTATTTT. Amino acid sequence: CASSYSGISTDTQYF.

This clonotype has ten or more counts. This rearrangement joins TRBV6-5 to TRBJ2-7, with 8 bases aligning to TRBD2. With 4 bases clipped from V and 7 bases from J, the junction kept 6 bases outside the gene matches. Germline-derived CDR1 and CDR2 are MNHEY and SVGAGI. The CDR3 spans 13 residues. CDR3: CASSSGLAGEQYF. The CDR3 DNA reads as TGTGCCAGCAGTTCCGGACTAGCTGGGGAGCAGTACTTC.

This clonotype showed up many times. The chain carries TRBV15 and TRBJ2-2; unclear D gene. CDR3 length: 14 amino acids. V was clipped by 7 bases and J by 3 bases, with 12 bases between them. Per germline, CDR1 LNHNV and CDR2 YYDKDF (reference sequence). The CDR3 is CATTTRSDTGELFF. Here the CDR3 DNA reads TGTGCCACCACAACGCGCAGCGACACCGGGGAGCTGTTTTTT.

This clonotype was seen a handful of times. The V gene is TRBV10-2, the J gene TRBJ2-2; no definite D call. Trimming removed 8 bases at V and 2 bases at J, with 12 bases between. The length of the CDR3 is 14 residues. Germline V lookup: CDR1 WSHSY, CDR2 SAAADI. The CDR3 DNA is TGCGCCAGCCGAGGAAATTCAAACACCGGGGAGCTGTTTTTT. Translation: CASRGNSNTGELFF.

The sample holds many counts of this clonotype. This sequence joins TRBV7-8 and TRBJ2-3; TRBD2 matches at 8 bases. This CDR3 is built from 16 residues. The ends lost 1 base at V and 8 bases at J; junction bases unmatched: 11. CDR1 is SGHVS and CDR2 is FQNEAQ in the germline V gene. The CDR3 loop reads CASSLGAGVWATTQYF. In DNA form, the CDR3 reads TGTGCCAGCAGCTTAGGAGCGGGAGTGTGGGCGACTACGCAGTATTTT. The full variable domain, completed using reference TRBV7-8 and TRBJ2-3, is GAGVSQSPRYKVAKRGQDVALRCDPISGHVSLFWYQQALGQGPEFLTYFQNEAQLDKSGLPSDRFFAERPEGSVSTLKIQRTQQEDSAVYLCASSLGAGVWATTQYFGPGTRLTVL.

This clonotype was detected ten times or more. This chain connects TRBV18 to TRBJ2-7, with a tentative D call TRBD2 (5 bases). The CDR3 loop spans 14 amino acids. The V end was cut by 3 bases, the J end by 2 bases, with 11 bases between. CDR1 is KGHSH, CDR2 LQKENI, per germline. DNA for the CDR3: TGTGCCAGCTCACCGTCCGGGATCCCCTACGAGCAGTACTTC. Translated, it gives CASSPSGIPYEQYF.

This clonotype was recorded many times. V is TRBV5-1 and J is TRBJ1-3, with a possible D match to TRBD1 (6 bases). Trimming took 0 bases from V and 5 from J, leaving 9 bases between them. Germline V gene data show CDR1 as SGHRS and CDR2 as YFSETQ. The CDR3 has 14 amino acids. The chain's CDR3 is CASSLDGGRNTIYF. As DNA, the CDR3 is TGCGCCAGCAGCTTGGATGGGGGCCGAAACACCATATATTTT.

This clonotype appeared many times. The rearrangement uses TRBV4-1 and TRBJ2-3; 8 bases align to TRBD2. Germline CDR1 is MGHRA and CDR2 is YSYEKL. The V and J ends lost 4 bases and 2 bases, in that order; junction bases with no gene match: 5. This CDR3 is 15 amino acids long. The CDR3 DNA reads TGCGCCAGCAGCCCTACTAGCGGCCCCACAGATACGCAGTATTTT. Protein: CASSPTSGPTDTQYF.

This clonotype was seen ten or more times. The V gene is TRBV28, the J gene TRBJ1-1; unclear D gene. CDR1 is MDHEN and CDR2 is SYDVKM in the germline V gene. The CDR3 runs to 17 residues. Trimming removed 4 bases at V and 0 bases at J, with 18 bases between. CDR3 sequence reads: CASSSAGWGDMNTEAFF. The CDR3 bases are TGTGCCAGCAGTTCCGCCGGTTGGGGAGACATGAACACTGAAGCTTTCTTT.

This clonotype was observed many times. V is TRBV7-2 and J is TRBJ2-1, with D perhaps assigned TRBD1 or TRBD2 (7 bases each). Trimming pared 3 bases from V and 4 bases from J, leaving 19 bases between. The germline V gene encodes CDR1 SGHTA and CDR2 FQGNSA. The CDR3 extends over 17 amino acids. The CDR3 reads CASSLGQWSGDYNEQFF. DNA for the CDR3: TGTGCCAGCAGCTTGGGACAGTGGAGCGGGGATTACAATGAGCAGTTCTTC.

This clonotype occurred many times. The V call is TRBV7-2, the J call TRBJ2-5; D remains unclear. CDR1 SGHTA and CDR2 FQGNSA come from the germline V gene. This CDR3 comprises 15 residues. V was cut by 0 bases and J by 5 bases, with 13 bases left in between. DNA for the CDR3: TGTGCCAGCAGCTTAGCCCCGCCGCTGGGCGAGACCCAGTACTTC. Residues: CASSLAPPLGETQYF.

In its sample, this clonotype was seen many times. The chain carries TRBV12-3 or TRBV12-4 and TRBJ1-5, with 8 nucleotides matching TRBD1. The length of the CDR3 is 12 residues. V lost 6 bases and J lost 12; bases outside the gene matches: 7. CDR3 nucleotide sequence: TGTGCCAGCAGCTTCATGACAGGGGACCAGCATTTT. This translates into CASSFMTGDQHF.

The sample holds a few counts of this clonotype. CDR3 loop: CSARRGLAGGSYNEQFF. In nucleotides, the CDR3 is TGCAGTGCTAGGCGCGGACTAGCGGGAGGATCCTACAATGAGCAGTTCTTC. The V gene is TRBV20-1, the J gene TRBJ2-1; 14 bases map to TRBD2. The CDR3 loop spans 17 amino acids. The germline CDR1 and CDR2 sequences are DFQATT and SNEGSKA (reference sequence). After removal of 3 bases from V and 1 base from J, the junction contained 5 bases not matched to a gene.